This T cell receptor (beta chain) appears in the sequencing data of a study of blood T cell repertoires in COVID-19. The germline gives CDR1 SGDLS, CDR2 YYNGEE. The CDR3 spans 17 residues. With 5 bases clipped from V and 1 base from J, the junction kept 7 bases outside the gene matches. Sequencing used immunoSEQ multiplex PCR; TCRdb keeps in-frame clones, though not all of them. The table lists roughly 380,000 clones, approximately 89% of them singletons. Sample: peripheral blood. V gene TRBV9 combines with J gene TRBJ2-2; 11 bases fit TRBD2. This receptor was identified in a woman aged 60-75 years with COVID-19, enrolled during active disease. The CDR3 nucleotides read TGTGCCAGCAGTACCGGGACTAGCGGCGGGAACACCGGGGAGCTGTTTTTT. As protein: CASSTGTSGGNTGELFF.